This T cell receptor (beta chain) is from a study of blood T cell repertoires in COVID-19. As for the study in general: From T cells, B-cell-depleted T cells, or PBMCs came the material, which was cDNA or gDNA.

Original data processing: Cell counts per sample came from amplifying reference gene primers. Assay used: immunoSEQ multiplex PCR; TCRdb lists only in-frame clones, some missing. That table is the source of V, J and clone size, and D and trimming were worked out from the DNA. Among about 230,000 clones listed, approximately 83% were seen once. CDR1 LGHDT and CDR2 YNNKEL come from the germline V gene (reference sequence). This CDR3 contains 16 residues. Trimming removed 4 bases at V and 7 bases at J, with 22 bases between. Sequencing was performed on peripheral blood. The chain has TRBV3-1 (or the pseudogene TRBV3-2) and TRBJ1-2; weak D call: TRBD1 (5 bases). The clonotype was recovered from a man aged 35 to 55 with acute or convalescent COVID-19. The CDR3 coding sequence is TGTGCCAGCAGCCCGATTCGGGCCTTCGGCGGGGGTGGCTACACCTTC. This encodes CASSPIRAFGGGGYTF.